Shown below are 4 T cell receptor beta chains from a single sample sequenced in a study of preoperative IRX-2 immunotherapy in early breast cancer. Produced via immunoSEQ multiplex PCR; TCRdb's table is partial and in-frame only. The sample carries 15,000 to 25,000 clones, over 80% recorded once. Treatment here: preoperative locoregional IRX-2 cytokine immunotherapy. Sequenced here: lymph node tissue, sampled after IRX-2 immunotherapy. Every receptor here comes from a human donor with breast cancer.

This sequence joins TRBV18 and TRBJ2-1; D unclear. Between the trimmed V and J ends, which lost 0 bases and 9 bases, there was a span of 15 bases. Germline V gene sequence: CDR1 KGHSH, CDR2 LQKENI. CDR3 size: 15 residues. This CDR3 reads CASSPPSQRMGEQFF. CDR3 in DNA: TGTGCCAGCTCACCACCGAGTCAACGCATGGGTGAGCAGTTCTTC. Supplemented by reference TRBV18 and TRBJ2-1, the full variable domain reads NAGVMQNPRHLVRRRGQEARLRCSPMKGHSHVYWYRQLPEEGLKFMVYLQKENIIDESGMPKERFSAEFPKEGPSILRIQQVVRGDSAAYFCASSPPSQRMGEQFFGPGTRLTVL.

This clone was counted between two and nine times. Written as DNA, the CDR3 is TGTGCCAGCAGCGTGCAGGGAACCAACTATGGCTACACCTTC. Translation: CASSVQGTNYGYTF. V usage is TRBV11-3 and J usage is TRBJ1-2; maybe TRBD1 (5 bases). Germline loops: CDR1 SGHNT, CDR2 YENEEA. This CDR3 has 14 residues. V shed 5 bases and J shed 2 bases, with 12 bases lying between them. Full variable domain (rest looked up from reference TRBV11-3 and TRBJ1-2): EAGVVQSPRYKIIEKKQPVAFWCNPISGHNTLYWYLQNLGQGPELLIRYENEEAVDDSQLPKDRFSAERLKGVDSTLKIQPAELGDSAVYLCASSVQGTNYGYTFGSGTRLTVV.

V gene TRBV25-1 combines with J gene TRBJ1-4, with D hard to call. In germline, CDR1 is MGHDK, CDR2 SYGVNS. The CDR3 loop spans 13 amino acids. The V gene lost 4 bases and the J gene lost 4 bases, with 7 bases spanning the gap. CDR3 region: CASSGWNNEKLFF. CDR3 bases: TGTGCCAGCAGTGGATGGAATAATGAAAAACTGTTTTTT.

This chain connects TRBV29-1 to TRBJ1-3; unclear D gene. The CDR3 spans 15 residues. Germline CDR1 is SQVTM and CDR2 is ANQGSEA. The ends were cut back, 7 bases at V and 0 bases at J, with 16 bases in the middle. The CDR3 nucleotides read TGCAGCGCCCAAGGACGCCTCTCCTCTGGAAACACCATATATTTT. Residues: CSAQGRLSSGNTIYF.